This TCR beta chain derives from a study of cytomegalovirus exposure and HLA in healthy donors (dated by TCRdb to between 2016 and 2019). Some background on the complete study: According to a later analysis, the 120 or so validation repertoires were produced on the same platform as the 600 to 850 repertoires of the first cohort. Along with the roughly 700-subject first cohort, a separate validation cohort of over a hundred different subjects was used. The study combined high-throughput TCR immunosequencing, statistical association of individual TCRs with disease status, and machine learning to predict cytomegalovirus infection status. The study aimed to test whether signatures of past pathogen exposure could be identified by cataloging public T cell receptors. The investigation overall reported the following: A total of around 150 TCR beta chains were listed by the study as associated with cytomegalovirus. Of the cluster scores, roughly 95% were above 0 in a later analysis, which found that TCRs clustered in the first cohort also tended to co-occur in the approximately 110 validation repertoires. Most TCR sequences were observed very rarely across donors, whereas some public TCRs were present in many individuals. A few of the identified cytomegalovirus-associated TCR beta chains were confirmed in vitro to be specific for cytomegalovirus antigens. The authors suggested that the approach could potentially be generalized to other disease states and immunological phenotypes. The classifier was reported to diagnose cytomegalovirus status with high specificity and sensitivity in both the original and validation cohorts. All 130 or so repertoires were used to score co-occurrence in the validation cohort in a later analysis, because that analysis had no HLA typing for the cohort.

Preparation of the library involved the immunoSEQ multiplex PCR assay. The published analysis was carried out like this. To diagnose cytomegalovirus status from the catalog of TCR beta chain sequences, a statistical classification framework was built. Sourced from immuneACCESS, this table was stored by TCRdb with only in-frame sequences that have V and J called. A share of the clones is absent; for the studies checked, an unresolved V gene accounts for under half, and the remainder has no known explanation. The V and J calls and clone size come from that table; D and trimming were worked out from the DNA. The sample table contains under 400,000 clones; only one count was recorded for roughly 88% of them. Around 0.96% of the sample comes from the top ten. Looking up the germline V gene (reference sequence) yields CDR1 LNHDA and CDR2 SQIVND. CDR3 length: 14 amino acids, cysteine to phenylalanine. The entry retains the CDR3 DNA only, 42 bases that are in frame from base 1.

Of note for this clone: Its antigen is unknown. One junction end disagrees with the germline gene, perhaps due to a read error.

The donors were included in the validation cohort of roughly 120 subjects, a group kept apart from the approximately 690-subject first cohort. Specimen: PBMCs. The receptor comes from a man in his thirties or forties in good health and CMV-seronegative. The rearranged chain carries TRBV19 and TRBJ2-1; 9 central bases correspond to TRBD1. The DNA sequence is TGTGCCAGTAGTGCCCGGGACAGGGAACCCCGACCGCTCTTC. This gives the protein CASSARDREPRPLF.